This passage covers 32 T cell receptor beta chains from one sample sequenced in a study of radiation and T cells in renal cell carcinoma. The time point: blood 2 weeks post-SBRT. Treatment specified: 15 Gy SBRT to primary tumor, nephrectomy 4 weeks later. The data were produced by immunoSEQ multiplex PCR, yet TCRdb's version contains in-frame clones alone and is incomplete. The sample has some 130,000 clones, around 90% seen once. The sample was blood, taken from a patient whose treatment included radiotherapy and nephrectomy. The origin of the receptors is a woman in her 70s with renal cell carcinoma.

The genes are TRBV19 and TRBJ1-6; D unclear. The CDR3 length is 15 residues. V lost 3 bases to trimming and J lost 6 bases, with 12 bases between them. Germline V CDR1 and CDR2: LNHDA, SQIVND (reference sequence). CDR3: CASSISHRGNSPLHF. For the CDR3, the DNA is TGTGCCAGTAGTATCAGCCATCGGGGTAATTCACCCCTCCACTTT.

This chain connects TRBV5-4 to TRBJ1-2; D might be TRBD1 (5 bases). Per germline, CDR1 SGHNT and CDR2 YYREEE (reference sequence). The length of the CDR3 is 16 residues. Between the trimmed V and J ends, which lost 0 bases and 0 bases, there was a span of 12 bases. The CDR3 DNA is TGTGCCAGCAGCTTGGAATCCTTGGGGCCTAACTATGGCTACACCTTC. Residues: CASSLESLGPNYGYTF.

CDR3 DNA sequence: TGTGCCAGCAGCTTAACCCGTCAGCCCCAGCATTTT. It codes for CASSLTRQPQHF. This rearrangement joins TRBV7-2 to TRBJ1-5, with no clear D. Germline CDR1 is SGHTA and CDR2 is FQGNSA. The CDR3 totals 12 residues. V lost 2 bases and J lost 6, with 5 bases in between. Variable domain in full (rest from reference TRBV7-2 and TRBJ1-5): GAGVSQSPSNKVTEKGKDVELRCDPISGHTALYWYRQSLGQGLEFLIYFQGNSAPDKSGLPSDRFSAERTGGSVSTLTIQRTQQEDSAVYLCASSLTRQPQHFGDGTRLSIL.

The chain has TRBV30 and TRBJ1-5, with D hard to call. Germline CDR1 and CDR2: GTSNPN and SVGIG (reference sequence). The ends were cut back, 3 bases at V and 0 bases at J, with 12 bases in the middle. The CDR3 spans 15 residues. CDR3 nucleotides: TGTGCCTGGAGAAAAAACCACCTTAGCAATCAGCCCCAGCATTTT. Amino acid sequence: CAWRKNHLSNQPQHF.

The chain employs TRBV5-6 and TRBJ1-6; D is unclear. Trimming removed 6 bases at V and 0 bases at J, with 4 bases between. The CDR3 runs to 13 residues. From germline, CDR1 is SGHDT and CDR2 YYEEEE. In DNA form, the CDR3 reads TGTGCCAGCACCAGCTCCTATAATTCACCCCTCCACTTT. It yields the protein CASTSSYNSPLHF.

This chain uses TRBV18 with TRBJ2-5; 8 bases map to TRBD1. The CDR3 runs to 16 residues. Trimming removed 4 bases from V and 5 bases from J; junction bases left unmatched: 12. Germline values: CDR1 KGHSH, CDR2 LQKENI. CDR3 in DNA: TGTGCCAGCTCACAGACCGGAACAGGGGGACGGGAGACCCAGTACTTC. Protein sequence: CASSQTGTGGRETQYF.

V gene TRBV28 combines with J gene TRBJ1-1; 7 bases are shared with TRBD1. Looked up from germline, CDR1 is MDHEN and CDR2 is SYDVKM. This CDR3 has 13 amino acids. J lost 5 bases, V lost 6 bases, and 6 bases had no gene match. This CDR3 is CASRVRGLTEAFF. In DNA form, the CDR3 reads TGTGCCAGCAGGGTTAGGGGGCTTACTGAAGCTTTCTTT. The full variable domain, rest sourced from reference TRBV28 and TRBJ1-1, is DVKVTQSSRYLVKRTGEKVFLECVQDMDHENMFWYRQDPGLGLRLIYFSYDVKMKEKGDIPEGYSVSREKKERFSLILESASTNQTSMYLCASRVRGLTEAFFGQGTRLTVV.

CDR3 amino acids: CAWSISPQGTHEQYF. For the CDR3, the DNA is TGTGCCTGGAGTATTTCCCCGCAGGGGACCCACGAGCAGTACTTC. The chain links TRBV30 to TRBJ2-7, with D perhaps TRBD1 (6 bases). This CDR3 spans 15 amino acids. CDR1 is GTSNPN, CDR2 SVGIG, per germline (reference sequence). The V end lost 2 bases, the J end lost 5 bases, and 19 bases lay between the germline ends.

V and J are TRBV5-6 and TRBJ2-4; D call uncertain. The ends were cut back, 4 bases at V and 3 bases at J, with 20 bases in the middle. This CDR3 is built from 17 residues. The germline gives CDR1 SGHDT, CDR2 YYEEEE. CDR3 bases: TGTGCCAGCAGCCTCATTATGGGAAAGCTTAACAAAAACATTCAGTACTTC. This encodes CASSLIMGKLNKNIQYF. Full variable domain (rest looked up from reference TRBV5-6 and TRBJ2-4): DAGVTQSPTHLIKTRGQQVTLRCSPKSGHDTVSWYQQALGQGPQFIFQYYEEEERQRGNFPDRFSGHQFPNYSSELNVNALLLGDSALYLCASSLIMGKLNKNIQYFGAGTRLSVL.

The chain is built from TRBV4-2 and TRBJ2-3; 14 nucleotides align to TRBD2. Germline V gene data show CDR1 as LGHNA and CDR2 as YNFKEQ. Trimming at V came to 0 bases and at J to 3 bases, leaving 8 bases not matched to a gene. There are 19 residues in the CDR3. DNA for the CDR3: TGTGCCAGCAGCCAAGATCTGACTAGCGGGGGGGTTGGGACAGATACGCAGTATTTT. Its translation: CASSQDLTSGGVGTDTQYF.

The chain joins TRBV5-4 to TRBJ1-2, with D perhaps matching TRBD1 (5 bases). The V gene's germline CDR1 is SGHNT and CDR2 YYREEE (reference sequence). The CDR3 spans 15 residues. V lost 2 bases, J lost 0 bases, and 11 bases lay in between. This CDR3 is CASSLVGAPNYGYTF. In DNA form, the CDR3 reads TGTGCCAGCAGCTTAGTAGGGGCGCCTAACTATGGCTACACCTTC.

The chain carries TRBV28 and TRBJ1-4; TRBD1 agrees at 7 bases. This CDR3 spans 16 amino acids. The V gene end was trimmed by 10 bases and the J gene end by 0 bases; junction bases not matched to a gene: 11. The germline gives CDR1 MDHEN, CDR2 SYDVKM. The CDR3 nucleotides are TGTGCCACCCACAGGGGAGGAGGCGCAACTAATGAAAAACTGTTTTTT. Translation gives CATHRGGGATNEKLFF.

This chain joins TRBV2 and TRBJ1-3, with TRBD1 matching 7 bases. From germline, CDR1 is SNHLY and CDR2 FYNNEI. This CDR3 region has 14 residues. V trimming: 6 bases; J trimming: 4 bases; junction bases outside the gene matches: 6. In DNA, the CDR3 is TGTGCCAGCAGCTTACAGGGGTCCGGAAACACCATATATTTT. Encoded protein: CASSLQGSGNTIYF.

This sequence joins TRBV6-1 and TRBJ1-5, with 9 bases aligning to TRBD1. CDR1 and CDR2 (germline): MNHNS, SASEGT. This CDR3 contains 15 residues. The junction had 1 base not matched to a gene; V was cut back by 3 bases and J by 1 base. CDR3 sequence (DNA): TGTGCCAGCAGTGAGGGGACAGGGAGCAATCAGCCCCAGCATTTT. Translating it yields CASSEGTGSNQPQHF.

This chain joins TRBV29-1 and TRBJ1-3; unclear D gene. V was pared by 3 bases and J by 4 bases, with 4 bases between. Germline values: CDR1 SQVTM, CDR2 ANQGSEA. The CDR3 length is 11 residues. CDR3 protein: CSVDRGNTIYF. The CDR3, as DNA: TGCAGCGTTGACAGGGGAAACACCATATATTTT.

Here the CDR3 DNA reads TGTGCCAGCCAGGGGGTTAACACTGAAGCTTTCTTT. This translates into CASQGVNTEAFF. The gene calls are TRBV28 and TRBJ1-1; 7 nucleotides agree with TRBD1. Germline V gene data show CDR1 as MDHEN and CDR2 as SYDVKM. The CDR3 extends over 12 amino acids. Germline trimming cut 8 bases from V and 2 bases from J; bases unmatched to any gene: 2.

The V gene is TRBV15, the J gene TRBJ2-7; 7 positions match TRBD2. V lost 0 bases to trimming and J lost 5 bases; unmatched junction nucleotides: 4. Germline V gene lookup returns CDR1 LNHNV and CDR2 YYDKDF (reference sequence). The CDR3 is made up of 14 amino acids. DNA of the CDR3: TGTGCCACCAGCAGAGATACTAGCGCCCACGAGCAGTACTTC. The encoded protein is CATSRDTSAHEQYF.

The chain is built from TRBV28 and TRBJ1-3; no firm D call. The germline gives CDR1 MDHEN, CDR2 SYDVKM. V lost 6 bases and J lost 2, with 14 bases in between. The CDR3 is made up of 15 amino acids. CDR3 loop: CASSTSRTAGNTIYF. The CDR3 DNA reads as TGTGCCAGCAGCACCTCTCGAACAGCTGGAAACACCATATATTTT.

The chain carries TRBV7-2 and TRBJ1-6; 8 bases match TRBD1. Looked up from germline, CDR1 is SGHTA and CDR2 is FQGNSA. V was pared by 5 bases and J by 9 bases, with 6 bases of the junction left unmatched. The CDR3 covers 14 residues. This CDR3 reads CASSLGQGSSPLHF. DNA of the CDR3: TGTGCCAGCAGCCTCGGACAGGGCTCTTCACCCCTCCACTTT.

The chain uses TRBV4-2 and TRBJ1-2, with a weak D call TRBD1 (5 bases). Trimming removed 1 base at V and 7 bases at J, with 7 bases between. The CDR3 extends over 12 amino acids. Germline V gene data show CDR1 as LGHNA and CDR2 as YNFKEQ. The chain's CDR3 is CASSQVGAGYTF. The CDR3 nucleotides read TGTGCCAGCAGCCAAGTAGGGGCTGGCTACACCTTC.

The V call is TRBV7-2, the J call TRBJ2-3; 8 bases line up with TRBD2. The CDR3 is 15 amino acids. Unmatched junction bases numbered 5, after V lost 1 base and J lost 5 bases. CDR1 SGHTA and CDR2 FQGNSA come from the germline V gene. CDR3 residues: CASSLDLAGGDTQYF. The DNA for the CDR3 is TGTGCCAGCAGCTTAGATCTTGCGGGGGGAGATACGCAGTATTTT.

The chain links TRBV19 to TRBJ2-7; 9 nucleotides match TRBD1. The CDR3 is 15 amino acids. J gave up 6 bases and V 6 bases, and 12 bases lay outside the gene matches. Germline-derived CDR1 and CDR2 are LNHDA and SQIVND (reference sequence). CDR3 coding DNA: TGTGCCAGTAGCGTACACTGGGACAGGGCCATCGAGCAGTACTTC. It encodes CASSVHWDRAIEQYF.

The V call is TRBV19, the J call TRBJ2-2; unclear D gene. V lost 4 bases and J lost 5, with 11 bases in between. The V gene's germline CDR1 is LNHDA and CDR2 SQIVND (reference sequence). There are 14 residues in the CDR3. The CDR3 DNA reads as TGTGCCAGTAGTACCTCGACGGTGACCGGGGAGCTGTTTTTT. It encodes CASSTSTVTGELFF.

This chain connects TRBV27 to TRBJ2-1, with 12 bases that match TRBD2. Per the germline V gene, CDR1 is MNHEY and CDR2 is SMNVEV (reference sequence). The CDR3 is 18 residues long. Trimming took 2 bases from V and 3 from J; bases not matched to a gene: 8. The CDR3 region is CASSLQITSGGYYNEQFF. The CDR3 nucleotides read TGTGCCAGCAGTTTACAGATAACTAGCGGGGGGTACTACAATGAGCAGTTCTTC.

The table lists this clone with a count of one. V is TRBV6-1 and J is TRBJ2-2; weak D call: TRBD2 (5 bases). Per the germline V gene, CDR1 is MNHNS and CDR2 is SASEGT. The CDR3 runs to 15 residues. Trimming stripped 4 bases from V and 5 bases from J, with 14 bases between. The CDR3 sequence is CASSGALRGTGELFF. DNA for the CDR3: TGTGCCAGCAGTGGGGCCCTTCGGGGAACCGGGGAGCTGTTTTTT.

This chain uses TRBV14 with TRBJ2-3; unclear D gene. Deletions cut 4 bases from V and 1 base from J, with 9 bases between. The CDR3 has 14 amino acids. Germline loops: CDR1 SGHDN, CDR2 FVKESK. CDR3 loop: CASSLNTRTDTQYF. For the CDR3, the DNA is TGTGCCAGCAGCCTCAATACCCGCACAGATACGCAGTATTTT.

The genes are TRBV5-1 and TRBJ1-6; 12 bases are shared with TRBD1. The CDR3 is 16 residues long. CDR1 and CDR2 from the germline V gene are SGHRS and YFSETQ. Losses at the gene ends were 3 bases for V and 8 bases for J; bases not matched to a gene: 6. The CDR3 DNA sequence: TGCGCCAGCAGCTCAGGGACAGGGGGCTCTCATTCACCCCTCCACTTT. This codes for CASSSGTGGSHSPLHF. The whole variable domain, filled in from reference TRBV5-1 and TRBJ1-6, reads KAGVTQTPRYLIKTRGQQVTLSCSPISGHRSVSWYQQTPGQGLQFLFEYFSETQRNKGNFPGRFSGRQFSNSRSEMNVSTLELGDSALYLCASSSGTGGSHSPLHFGNGTRLTVT.

V is TRBV7-2 and J is TRBJ2-3; TRBD2 agrees at 10 bases. This CDR3 has 18 residues. Germline values: CDR1 SGHTA, CDR2 FQGNSA. Trimming removed 5 bases from V and 4 bases from J; junction bases left unmatched: 15. CDR3 bases: TGTGCCAGCAGCCATTTTCAGCGGGGGGGCTTTTTTGCAGATACGCAGTATTTT. Residues: CASSHFQRGGFFADTQYF.

CDR3 region: CASRTGVGGQPQHF. For the CDR3, the DNA is TGTGCCAGCAGGACCGGAGTCGGGGGTCAGCCCCAGCATTTT. The J gene is TRBJ1-5, the V gene TRBV2; tentative D call: TRBD1 (5 bases). CDR1 is SNHLY and CDR2 is FYNNEI in the germline V gene. V lost 6 bases and J 6 bases, leaving 15 bases between the germline ends. CDR3 length: 14 residues.

The chain has TRBV9 and TRBJ2-7, with a tentative D call TRBD2 (6 bases). Germline CDR1 reads SGDLS; CDR2 reads YYNGEE. Deletions cut 4 bases from V and 1 base from J, with 12 bases between. This CDR3 has 14 residues. CDR3 loop: CASSPTRGSYEQYF. CDR3 nucleotide sequence: TGTGCCAGCAGCCCTACTCGGGGGTCCTACGAGCAGTACTTC.

The chain joins TRBV30 to TRBJ1-1, with TRBD1 as a possible D gene (6 bases). Per the germline V gene, CDR1 is GTSNPN and CDR2 is SVGIG (reference sequence). V was trimmed by 8 bases and J by 5 bases, leaving 9 bases between them. The CDR3 has 10 residues. CDR3 nucleotide sequence: TGTGCCCTAGGGGGGACTGAAGCTTTCTTT. It codes for CALGGTEAFF. The complete variable domain, with remaining parts taken from reference TRBV30 and TRBJ1-1, reads SQTIHQWPATLVQPVGSPLSLECTVEGTSNPNLYWYRQAAGRGLQLLFYSVGIGQISSEVPQNLSASRPQDRQFILSSKKLLLSDSGFYLCALGGTEAFFGQGTRLTVV.

This chain connects TRBV29-1 to TRBJ1-1, with 7 bases aligning to TRBD1. This CDR3 is 11 amino acids long. Germline V lookup: CDR1 SQVTM, CDR2 ANQGSEA. Losses at the gene ends were 6 bases for V and 7 bases for J; bases not matched to a gene: 5. The DNA of the CDR3 is TGCAGCGTAGCGACAGGGATTGAAGCTTTCTTT. This encodes CSVATGIEAFF. The entire variable domain, with the rest obtained from reference TRBV29-1 and TRBJ1-1, is as follows: SAVISQKPSRDICQRGTSLTIQCQVDSQVTMMFWYRQQPGQSLTLIATANQGSEATYESGFVIDKFPISRPNLTFSTLTVSNMSPEDSSIYLCSVATGIEAFFGQGTRLTVV.